This T cell receptor (beta chain) was observed in a study of Ad26.COV2.S vaccination and SARS-CoV-2 variants. On the study more broadly: Once or twice, 56 days apart, Ad26.COV2.S was delivered intramuscularly.

Trimming took 0 bases from V and 2 from J, leaving 5 bases between them. Germline V lookup: CDR1 MNHNS, CDR2 SASEGT. The CDR3 has 14 amino acids. Only in-frame clones appear in the TCRdb table, and some are missing; sequencing was by immunoSEQ multiplex PCR. The sample carries about 370,000 clones, around nine tenths recorded once. Treatment indicated: around 19 received Ad26.COV2.S at low or high dose, single or two shots; a few received placebo; per-sample allocation not given. Day 63 following the first vaccine or placebo injection was when the samples were taken. The sample consisted of peripheral blood, taken in a trial of Ad26.COV2.S vaccine versus placebo. The sequence came from a person between 18 and 59 years old who received the Ad26.COV2.S COVID-19 vaccine or a placebo. The chain couples TRBV6-1 to TRBJ1-5; no reliable D call. In nucleotides, the CDR3 is TGTGCCAGCAGTGAAGCTCCAGGCAATCAGCCCCAGCATTTT. It codes for CASSEAPGNQPQHF.